This T cell receptor beta chain derives from a study of blood T cell repertoires in COVID-19. Across the whole study: Sample material is recorded as cDNA or gDNA derived from T cells, B-cell-depleted T cells, or PBMCs.

All enrollees were about 18 to 89 years old and from about 25 US areas. In assigning cohorts, the study relied on participant-reported clinical history. Either two negative PCRs, clearance, or symptom resolution qualified Cohort 3 donors as recovered. The data were produced by immunoSEQ multiplex PCR, yet TCRdb's version contains in-frame clones alone and is incomplete. The data show hundreds of thousands of clones, roughly 84% seen once. Germline values: CDR1 LNHNV, CDR2 YYDKDF (reference sequence). The V end lost 1 base, the J end lost 7 bases, and 14 bases lay between the germline ends. This CDR3 spans 16 amino acids.

Sequencing was performed on PBMCs or T cells enriched from blood (not recorded which). This sequence was found in a woman between 40 and 55 years old who had recovered from COVID-19. V usage is TRBV15 and J usage is TRBJ1-6, with D uncertain. The CDR3 reads CATSRVAGAVNSPLHF. CDR3 in DNA: TGTGCCACCAGCAGAGTGGCGGGCGCGGTAAATTCACCCCTCCACTTT.